This TCR beta chain is from a study of T cell responses to AZD1222 COVID-19 vaccine. Profiled with immunoSEQ multiplex PCR; TCRdb holds only in-frame clones, not every one. The sample carries some 170,000 clones, about 93% recorded once. About this clone itself: The antigen is unknown.

Broader study findings: Spike-specific TCR breadth and depth were elevated following two AZD1222 doses. Only a handful of AZD1222 recipients, six or seven in all, had baseline seropositivity. The donor group comprised mostly white British people and more females; the analysis possibly underestimated clonal diversity. Among spike-specific TCRs, nearly half reportedly target unmutated variant regions.

Trimming took 6 bases from V and 1 from J; bases not matched to a gene: 3. CDR1 MNHEY and CDR2 SVGAGI come from the germline V gene. The CDR3 consists of 15 residues. The chain combines TRBV6-5 with TRBJ2-4; 10 bases are shared with TRBD1. The receptor was derived from an adult who received the MenACWY meningococcal vaccine as a control. Sequenced material: peripheral blood, taken 28 days after the second dose of the MenACWY control vaccine. CDR3 sequence reads: CASRDRGNAKNIQYF. The CDR3 nucleotides read TGTGCCAGCAGGGACAGGGGGAACGCCAAAAACATTCAGTACTTC.